This T cell receptor beta chain was recorded in a study of cytomegalovirus exposure and HLA in healthy donors. Background on the study: An earlier analysis found fewer than 140 million unique TCR beta sequences from 150 million to 200 million T cells.

Findings and limits, study-wide: According to the study, around 180 TCR beta chains were cytomegalovirus-associated.

PCR used 60 Vbeta primers and 13 Jbeta primers. The table came from immunoSEQ multiplex PCR; TCRdb's copy has only in-frame clones and leaves some out. The sample contains roughly 120,000 clones, more than 65% of which appear only once. Trimming cost V 2 bases and J 1 base; bases outside gene matches: 4. The CDR3 runs 15 residues. Per germline, CDR1 MNHEY and CDR2 SVGAGI. In regard to this clone: Its cognate antigen is unknown.

This receptor was obtained from a woman aged 60-70 years in good health and CMV-seropositive. V gene TRBV6-5 combines with J gene TRBJ1-1; 7 nucleotides align to TRBD1. Sequenced sample: PBMCs. The CDR3 sequence is CASSYEGAPNTEAFF. CDR3 DNA sequence: TGTGCCAGCAGTTACGAGGGGGCTCCGAACACTGAAGCTTTCTTT.